The clone carrying this T cell receptor beta chain showed up just a few times. The PCR used 60 Vbeta and 13 Jbeta primers. TCRdb keeps only in-frame clones here, not all; method: immunoSEQ multiplex PCR. The sample yields approximately 150,000 clones, over 70% seen once. This CDR3 is 15 amino acids long. Trimming removed 0 bases from V and 3 bases from J, with 15 bases in between. From germline, CDR1 is GTSNPN and CDR2 SVGIG (reference sequence). The sample originates from a study of cytomegalovirus exposure and HLA in healthy donors. The receptor comes from a man between 50 and 59 years old in good health and CMV-seropositive. The chain joins TRBV30 to TRBJ2-7; TRBD2 might be the D (6 bases). Material for sequencing was PBMCs. In DNA form, the CDR3 reads TGTGCCTGGAGTGTACCAGCGGGCGACATCTACGAGCAGTACTTC. It is translated as CAWSVPAGDIYEQYF.